These 21 T cell receptor beta chains were sequenced from one sample in a study of shared clonotypes between healthy human individuals. Using immunoSEQ multiplex PCR, the repertoire was profiled, and TCRdb retains in-frame clones only, with some absent. The data hold some 1,400,000 clones, with roughly 96% observed a single time. Sequenced sample: naive CD4+ T cells sorted from blood. Subset indicated: CD45RA+ positively selected. The receptor source for this set is a man aged 25-45 years in good health.

This sequence joins TRBV19 and TRBJ2-2; D remains unclear. The length of the CDR3 is 13 residues. V lost 7 bases and J lost 2, with 8 bases in between. Germline lookup yields CDR1 LNHDA and CDR2 SQIVND (reference sequence). The CDR3 loop reads CASTSSNTGELFF. CDR3 coding DNA: TGTGCCAGTACCTCCAGTAACACCGGGGAGCTGTTTTTT.

The rearrangement uses TRBV29-1 and TRBJ2-1, with unresolved D. Germline V gives CDR1 SQVTM, CDR2 ANQGSEA. V was pared by 3 bases and J by 9 bases, with 15 bases between. This CDR3 has 13 amino acids. The CDR3 coding sequence is TGCAGCGTTGAGTGGGTAAAGGCGAGTGAGCAGTTCTTC. Translating gives CSVEWVKASEQFF.

The chain has TRBV28 and TRBJ2-7, with D unclear. Trimming pared 6 bases from V and 7 bases from J, leaving 25 bases between. Germline CDR1 reads MDHEN; CDR2 reads SYDVKM. CDR3 length: 16 amino acids. This CDR3 reads CASSPSGWATSYEQYF. The DNA for the CDR3 is TGTGCCAGCAGCCCCTCCGGCTGGGCGACGAGTTATGAGCAGTACTTC.

This chain uses TRBV2 with TRBJ2-2, with TRBD2 matching over 10 bases. The germline gives CDR1 SNHLY, CDR2 FYNNEI. The CDR3 runs to 20 residues. V shed 5 bases and J 7 bases; nucleotides not matched to a gene: 22. The CDR3 loop is CASSFPLKREGLRSVGELFF. The CDR3, as DNA: TGTGCCAGCAGTTTCCCTTTGAAGCGGGAGGGCCTTAGGAGTGTCGGGGAGCTGTTTTTT.

This chain joins TRBV28 and TRBJ2-7; the D gene is possibly TRBD2 (7 bases). The ends were cut back, 2 bases at V and 1 base at J, with 12 bases in the middle. The CDR3 has 15 residues. The germline gives CDR1 MDHEN, CDR2 SYDVKM. In nucleotides, the CDR3 is TGTGCCAGCAGTTTAGGGGGGGCGCGGTCCTACGAGCAGTACTTC. Protein: CASSLGGARSYEQYF.

This chain links TRBV5-1 with TRBJ2-3, with a possible D match to TRBD1 (6 bases). Trimming cost V 4 bases and J 4 bases, with 13 bases left between them. This CDR3 spans 14 amino acids. Germline V gene lookup returns CDR1 SGHRS and CDR2 YFSETQ. Here the CDR3 DNA reads TGCGCCAGCAGCCTTAACAGGGTCCCAGATACGCAGTATTTT. Protein sequence: CASSLNRVPDTQYF. The full variable domain, in which reference TRBV5-1 and TRBJ2-3 provide the parts outside the CDR3, is KAGVTQTPRYLIKTRGQQVTLSCSPISGHRSVSWYQQTPGQGLQFLFEYFSETQRNKGNFPGRFSGRQFSNSRSEMNVSTLELGDSALYLCASSLNRVPDTQYFGPGTRLTVL.

The rearrangement uses TRBV7-8 and TRBJ1-2, with 8 nucleotides matching TRBD1. This CDR3 is built from 16 residues. CDR1 SGHVS and CDR2 FQNEAQ come from the germline V gene. V lost 0 bases, J lost 4 bases, and 7 bases stayed unmatched. The CDR3 loop is CASSLAPQGGGYGYTF. The DNA for the CDR3 is TGTGCCAGCAGCTTAGCCCCACAGGGGGGAGGCTATGGCTACACCTTC.

The chain has TRBV5-1 and TRBJ2-6, with TRBD1 as a possible D gene (6 bases). The CDR3 runs to 16 residues. The germline V gene encodes CDR1 SGHRS and CDR2 YFSETQ. Trimming left V 4 bases short and J 0 bases short, with 11 bases between. The CDR3 DNA is TGCGCCAGCAGCCGTTCGGACAGCTCTGGGGCCAACGTCCTGACTTTC. This codes for CASSRSDSSGANVLTF.

This clone was detected only once. V usage is TRBV4-1 and J usage is TRBJ1-2; tentative D call: TRBD1 (5 bases). The length of the CDR3 is 19 residues. CDR1 and CDR2 (germline): MGHRA, YSYEKL. The V end was cut by 3 bases, the J end by 6 bases, with 29 bases between. Written as DNA, the CDR3 is TGCGCCAGCAGCCACAAACCACTTGGGTTCGACGTGGGGCGCAATGGCTACACCTTC. Its protein product is CASSHKPLGFDVGRNGYTF.

The chain employs TRBV19 and TRBJ1-5; 8 bases are a match to TRBD1. The V and J ends lost 6 bases and 1 base, in that order; junction bases with no gene match: 8. Germline-derived CDR1 and CDR2 are LNHDA and SQIVND (reference sequence). The CDR3 is made up of 16 amino acids. CDR3: CASRGQGAKSNQPQHF. Here the CDR3 DNA reads TGTGCCAGTAGGGGCCAGGGGGCCAAGAGCAATCAGCCCCAGCATTTT.

The V gene is TRBV6-1, the J gene TRBJ2-2; 14 bases map to TRBD2. The germline CDR1 and CDR2 sequences are MNHNS and SASEGT. The CDR3 contains 17 residues. J gave up 7 bases and V 4 bases, and 8 bases lay outside the gene matches. The CDR3 is CASSVGTSGSLGGELFF. DNA of the CDR3: TGTGCCAGCAGTGTGGGGACTAGCGGGAGTCTCGGCGGGGAGCTGTTTTTT.

This chain links TRBV19 with TRBJ2-2, with 10 bases matching TRBD1. V gave up 7 bases and J gave up 3 bases; unmatched junction bases: 8. The germline V gene encodes CDR1 LNHDA and CDR2 SQIVND (reference sequence). The CDR3 consists of 16 residues. CDR3 sequence (DNA): TGTGCCAGTACCTCCGCGACAGGGGGCTACACCGGGGAGCTGTTTTTT. It specifies CASTSATGGYTGELFF.

V usage is TRBV9 and J usage is TRBJ2-5; TRBD1 aligns across 9 bases. This CDR3 has 14 residues. CDR1 and CDR2 (germline): SGDLS, YYNGEE. Trimming took 3 bases from V and 5 from J; bases not matched to a gene: 5. CDR3 sequence reads: CASSGQGVGETQYF. Written as DNA, the CDR3 is TGTGCCAGCAGCGGACAGGGGGTCGGGGAGACCCAGTACTTC.

V is TRBV4-1 and J is TRBJ2-7; D ambiguous. The CDR3 is made up of 14 amino acids. Trimming took off 3 bases at V and 3 bases at J, with 12 bases between the two ends. CDR1 is MGHRA and CDR2 is YSYEKL in the germline V gene. CDR3 sequence reads: CASSQLRPNYEQYF. CDR3 DNA: TGCGCCAGCAGCCAGCTTAGACCCAACTACGAGCAGTACTTC.

This clone was seen only once. J is TRBJ1-4 and V is TRBV5-5; 7 bases map to TRBD1. The V gene end was trimmed by 7 bases and the J gene end by 8 bases; junction bases not matched to a gene: 11. CDR3 length: 14 amino acids. Germline assignment: CDR1 SGHKS and CDR2 YYEKEE (reference sequence). This CDR3 reads CASDPSGGREKLFF. The CDR3 DNA follows: TGTGCCAGCGACCCCTCAGGGGGACGGGAAAAACTGTTTTTT.

The J gene is TRBJ1-2, the V gene TRBV6-1; 9 positions match TRBD1. Germline V gene data show CDR1 as MNHNS and CDR2 as SASEGT. The CDR3 covers 14 residues. V was clipped by 6 bases and J by 8 bases; unmatched bases: 10. In nucleotides, the CDR3 is TGTGCCAGCAGGGAGGACAGGGGAGGAGAGGGCTACACCTTC. It yields the protein CASREDRGGEGYTF.

The chain recombines TRBV10-1 with TRBJ2-7; D may be TRBD2 (7 bases). V was pared by 4 bases and J by 7 bases, with 14 bases between. This CDR3 spans 13 amino acids. Germline V gene lookup returns CDR1 WNHNN and CDR2 SYGVQD (reference sequence). The CDR3 sequence: CASSAGGSGEQYF. CDR3 nucleotides: TGCGCCAGCAGTGCGGGGGGCTCGGGGGAGCAGTACTTC.

V gene TRBV11-2 combines with J gene TRBJ2-7; 7 bases match TRBD2. The V gene's germline CDR1 is SGHAT and CDR2 FQNNGV. V was clipped by 1 base and J by 3 bases; unmatched bases: 6. The CDR3 totals 15 residues. The CDR3 DNA is TGTGCCAGCAGCTTAGGGCTAGCGGATAACTACGAGCAGTACTTC. Its translation: CASSLGLADNYEQYF.

The rearrangement links TRBV5-1 to TRBJ2-1, with 7 bases fitting TRBD1. Germline trimming cut 4 bases from V and 8 bases from J; bases unmatched to any gene: 9. CDR3 length: 14 amino acids. Germline CDR1 is SGHRS and CDR2 is YFSETQ. The CDR3 DNA sequence: TGCGCCAGCAGCCTATCCGACAGGGCAGATGAGCAGTTCTTC. Protein: CASSLSDRADEQFF.

V gene TRBV5-1 combines with J gene TRBJ2-3; D is perhaps TRBD2 (7 bases). The CDR3 sequence is 18 residues long. The germline V and J ends were trimmed by 4 bases and 1 base, with 22 bases remaining between them. CDR1 is SGHRS, CDR2 YFSETQ, per germline. The CDR3 coding sequence is TGCGCCAGCAGCCAAGTGACGGGGCGGGGGCACCGCACAGATACGCAGTATTTT. This translates into CASSQVTGRGHRTDTQYF.

On this clone itself: The same CDR3 also results from other DNA sequences found in this sample. This chain joins TRBV2 and TRBJ2-7, with D possibly TRBD2 on 5 matching bases. Per the germline V gene, CDR1 is SNHLY and CDR2 is FYNNEI. V dropped 8 bases and J dropped 0 bases, with 5 bases sitting between them. The CDR3 loop spans 11 amino acids. The CDR3: CASRDSYEQYF. The CDR3 nucleotides are TGTGCCAGCCGGGACTCCTACGAGCAGTACTTC.